This is a list of T cell receptor beta chains from one sample in a study of cytomegalovirus exposure and HLA in healthy donors. Assay: immunoSEQ multiplex PCR; the TCRdb copy retains only in-frame clones and omits some. The repertoire includes 100,000 or so clones, roughly 70% of them detected once, and 10% sits in the top ten. The sequencing input was PBMCs. These receptors all stem from a man in his fifties in good health and CMV-seronegative. Each CDR3 is given with its conserved first and last residue. D genes are given only for firm matches. Size values are once, few and many counts, or a class for expanded clones, and some rows have none.

J gene	clone size	V gene	D gene	CDR3 DNA	CDR3 protein
TRBJ2-1	-	TRBV30	TRBD2	TGTGCCTGGAGGTTGGGGACTAGCGGGAAAGAGCAGTTCTTC	CAWRLGTSGKEQFF
TRBJ1-2	-	TRBV11-2	-	TGTGCCAGCAGCTTAGGAGTAACAGAGAACTATGGCTACACCTTC	CASSLGVTENYGYTF
TRBJ1-1	-	TRBV29-1	TRBD1	TGCAGCGTGGGGGACAGAGGGACTGAAGCTTTCTTT	CSVGDRGTEAFF
TRBJ2-5	-	TRBV18	-	TGTGCCAGCTCACCCTCCGGAGAAGAGACCCAGTACTTC	CASSPSGEETQYF
TRBJ2-3	-	TRBV7-3	-	TGTGCCAGCTCCAGTGGGGGCAGCATCACAGATACGCAGTATTTT	CASSSGGSITDTQYF
TRBJ1-3	-	TRBV9	TRBD1	TGTGCCAGCAGCGTAACGACAGGGGCTGGAAACACCATATATTTT	CASSVTTGAGNTIYF
TRBJ2-7	-	TRBV18	-	TGTGCCAGCTCCGGGGTATCCTCCTACGAGCAGTACTTC	CASSGVSSYEQYF
TRBJ1-2	-	TRBV28	-	TGTGCCAGCAGTGACAAGTATGGCTACACCTTC	CASSDKYGYTF
TRBJ2-3	-	TRBV28	TRBD1	TGTGCCAGTCTCGACCGGGCCAGGGGGTATACGCAGTATTTT	CASLDRARGYTQYF
TRBJ1-1	-	TRBV18	-	TGTGCCAGCTCACCAGCTCGAGAGGGGGTGAACACTGAAGCTTTCTTT	CASSPAREGVNTEAFF
TRBJ2-7	-	TRBV6-5	TRBD1	TGTGCCAGCAGTTACTCGACAGGGACCTACGAGCAGTACTTC	CASSYSTGTYEQYF
TRBJ2-7	-	TRBV6-1	TRBD2	TGTGCCAGCGAACAGCGGGGGGGTTTACGCGAGCAGTACTTC	CASEQRGGLREQYF
TRBJ2-2	-	TRBV18	-	TGTGCCAGCTCACCAGCCATGAGCACCGGGGAGCTGTTTTTT	CASSPAMSTGELFF
TRBJ2-1	-	TRBV27	-	TGTGCCAGCAGCATTCTACAGGGCGGTGAGCAGTTCTTC	CASSILQGGEQFF
TRBJ1-1	few	TRBV28	TRBD1	TGTGCCAGCAGCCTTCGACAGGGTTCTTACACTGAAGCTTTCTTT	CASSLRQGSYTEAFF
TRBJ1-1	-	TRBV27	TRBD1	TGTGCCAGCGTCACAGGGGGCGGTGAAGCTTTCTTT	CASVTGGGEAFF
TRBJ1-2	-	TRBV6-1	-	TGTGCCAGCAACTACGACAGAAATCGGGTGGGCTACACCTTC	CASNYDRNRVGYTF
TRBJ1-5	few	TRBV19	-	TGTGCCTCAACATCGAGCAGGACTCCCTTTAATCAGCCCCAGCATTTT	CASTSSRTPFNQPQHF
TRBJ2-1	-	TRBV18	TRBD2	TGTGCCAGCTCACCAGGTAGCGGGGTTGGTGAGCAGTTCTTC	CASSPGSGVGEQFF
TRBJ1-1	-	TRBV6-5	-	TGTGCCAGCAGTAACCAGGGCATCACTGAAGCTTTCTTT	CASSNQGITEAFF
TRBJ1-4	-	TRBV9	TRBD1	TGTGCCAGCAGCTGGACAGGGGGCAAGAACGAAAAACTGTTTTTT	CASSWTGGKNEKLFF
TRBJ2-3	-	TRBV2	-	TGTGCCAGCAGCCACCGGGTAGGAATCATGATCACAGATACGCAGTATTTT	CASSHRVGIMITDTQYF
TRBJ1-2	once	TRBV19	-	TGTGCCACTACACCCGGGGGATCTAACTATGGCTACACCTTC	CATTPGGSNYGYTF
TRBJ2-1	-	TRBV10-1	-	TGCGCCGGCCGCCGGGGGGAGCAGTTCTTC	CAGRRGEQFF
TRBJ2-7	-	TRBV7-6	-	TGTGCCAGCAGCTCCTCGGGCCCGGGGGCCTACGAGCAGTACTTC	CASSSSGPGAYEQYF
TRBJ2-7	once	TRBV29-1	TRBD1	TGCAGCGTGACCGAAGGGGGCGGTTACGAGCAGTACTTC	CSVTEGGGYEQYF
TRBJ1-1	once	TRBV18	-	TGTGCCAGCTCACCACCGGCCGGGGTAAGCACTGAAGCTTTCTTT	CASSPPAGVSTEAFF
TRBJ1-2	-	TRBV19	TRBD1	TGTGCCAGTAGTAAGGGGGTGACAGGGAGCGGCTACACCTTC	CASSKGVTGSGYTF
TRBJ2-1	-	TRBV11-2	TRBD2	TGTGCCAGCAGCTTAGAAGGTAGCGGGGGACCCCCCTACAATGAGCAGTTCTTC	CASSLEGSGGPPYNEQFF
TRBJ2-2	-	TRBV6-4	-	TGTGCCAGCAGTGCGACAGGCACCGGGGAGCTGTTTTTT	CASSATGTGELFF
TRBJ2-7	-	TRBV2	-	TGTGCCAGCCAGGGCCTCTCCTACGAGCAGTACTTC	CASQGLSYEQYF
TRBJ2-7	-	TRBV11-1	-	TGTGCCAGCAGCCTGCGGGCGCAGGTTAGCTACGAGCAGTACTTC	CASSLRAQVSYEQYF